This TCR beta chain was captured by sequencing in a study of read filtering for tumor transcriptome and immune sequencing. Study background: Per sample, TCR-region reads ranged about 3.5 to 11 million by IR-seq, roughly 85 to 1273 by RNA-seq.

This clonotype occurred many times. The library was built from roughly 400 ng RNA with molecular barcoded adaptors for alpha/delta and beta/gamma chains. Each CDR3 protein gets one entry after TCRdb re-called the reads with MiXCR. The sample comprises fewer than 90,000 distinct CDR3 sequences, roughly 12% of which are singletons, and more than 12% rests with the top ten. In germline, CDR1 is SQVTM, CDR2 ANQGSEA. The CDR3 spans 15 residues. V trimming: 4 bases; J trimming: 1 base; junction bases outside the gene matches: 6. The TCR originated in a donor at least 40 years old with multiple myeloma. The V call is TRBV29-1, the J call TRBJ1-4; 7 nucleotides line up with TRBD1. What was sequenced was a population of CD138-negative cells sorted from bone marrow. This chain's CDR3 is CSVGEGARTNEKLFF. DNA for the CDR3: TGCAGCGTTGGTGAGGGGGCTAGAACTAATGAAAAACTGTTTTTT.